This T cell receptor (beta chain) comes out of a study of CD8+ T cells in alopecia areata. On the study more broadly: Patients in the treated group were given tofacitinib by mouth, 5 to 10 mg twice a day. Using the percentage of affected scalp area, treated patients' severity was scored.

Treatment in this sample: oral pan-JAK inhibitor, 5-10 mg twice daily. This clone was seen a handful of times. Its antigen is unidentified. Study results and caveats: Among the 100 top clones, expanded CD8+ clones, like scalp clonality, were significantly decreased by tofacitinib. Scalp lesions, especially in alopecia totalis/universalis, had higher clonality than normal scalp.

Sequencing used cDNA as its template, made by extracting RNA and reverse transcribing it. Method: immunoSEQ multiplex PCR; TCRdb's copy keeps in-frame clones and lacks some. Among about 180,000 clones listed, about three fifths were seen once. There are 13 residues in the CDR3. Germline V gene lookup returns CDR1 MNHEY and CDR2 SVGAGI. J lost 6 bases, V lost 5 bases, and 4 bases had no gene match. The sequence was obtained from a human donor with alopecia areata. V usage is TRBV6-5 and J usage is TRBJ2-4, with 7 bases matching TRBD2. The source was CD4+ T cells sorted from blood, collected at approximately week 60, from a patient treated with tofacitinib. CDR3 in amino acids: CASSEGRGNIQYF. CDR3 nucleotides: TGTGCCAGCAGTGAAGGGAGGGGAAACATTCAGTACTTC.